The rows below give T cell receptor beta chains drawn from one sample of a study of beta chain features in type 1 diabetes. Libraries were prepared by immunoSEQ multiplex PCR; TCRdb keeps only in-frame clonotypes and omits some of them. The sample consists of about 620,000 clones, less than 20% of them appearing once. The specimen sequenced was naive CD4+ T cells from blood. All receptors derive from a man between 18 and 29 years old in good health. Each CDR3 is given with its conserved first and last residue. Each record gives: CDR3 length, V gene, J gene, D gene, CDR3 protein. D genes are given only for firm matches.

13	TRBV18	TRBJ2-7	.	CASSPPSLYEQYF
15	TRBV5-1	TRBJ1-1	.	CASSLRGQPNTEAFF
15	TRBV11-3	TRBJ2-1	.	CASSLASTPYNEQFF
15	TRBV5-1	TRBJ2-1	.	CASSLDSLRYNEQFF
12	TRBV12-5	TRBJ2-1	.	CASGYRNNEQFF
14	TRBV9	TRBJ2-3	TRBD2	CASSVVTGGNTQYF
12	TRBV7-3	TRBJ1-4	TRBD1	CASSLPGGKLFF
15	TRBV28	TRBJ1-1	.	CASSLVGLRGTEAFF
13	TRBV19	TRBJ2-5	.	CASRTGPQETQYF
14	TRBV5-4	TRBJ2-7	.	CASSPRDWSYEQYF
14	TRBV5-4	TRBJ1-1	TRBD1	CASSKTGGHTEAFF
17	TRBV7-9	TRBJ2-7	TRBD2	CASSPRGLARKTYEQYF
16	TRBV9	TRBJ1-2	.	CASTSREQLGGYGYTF
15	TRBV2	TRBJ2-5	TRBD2	CASSDRTSGGETQYF
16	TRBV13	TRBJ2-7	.	CASSLNRGTAYYEQYF
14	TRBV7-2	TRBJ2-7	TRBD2	CASSLLSSGNEQYF
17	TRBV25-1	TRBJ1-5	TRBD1	CASSERQGVISNQPQHF
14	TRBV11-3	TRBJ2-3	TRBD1	CASSTGVLTDTQYF
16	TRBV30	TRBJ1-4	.	CAWNWGQSQGSEKLFF
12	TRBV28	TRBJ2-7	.	CASTERGSEQYF
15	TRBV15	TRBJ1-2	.	CATSRDGTSSQGYTF
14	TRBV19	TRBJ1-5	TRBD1	CASRTGDRGQPQHF
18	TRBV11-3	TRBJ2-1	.	CASSLSAGREFRNNEQFF
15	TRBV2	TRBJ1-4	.	CASIKEEVPNEKLFF
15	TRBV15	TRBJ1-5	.	CATSRDEGGNQPQHF
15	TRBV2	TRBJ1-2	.	CASSGLRGLNYGYTF
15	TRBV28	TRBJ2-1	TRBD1	CASSLRGQGLNEQFF
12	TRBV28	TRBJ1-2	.	CASSLIRYGYTF